The 26 T cell receptor beta chains below come from one sample, sequenced in a study of CD8 T cells in Susac syndrome. Random hexamers were used to reverse transcribe an amount of about 0.45 to 1 ug RNA. TCRdb used MiXCR to reprocess the immunoSEQ multiplex PCR reads, holding one entry per CDR3 protein. The sample records some 150,000 distinct CDR3 sequences, around 94% being singletons. What was sequenced was CD4+ T cells from PBMCs. The receptors here all came from a human donor in good health.

The J gene is TRBJ2-5, the V gene TRBV19; maybe TRBD2 (5 bases). V gave up 6 bases and J gave up 4 bases, with 12 bases separating them. CDR1 and CDR2 (germline): LNHDA, SQIVND (reference sequence). This CDR3 has 13 residues. CDR3 in DNA: TGTGCCAGTAGCGGAGGCCTTTTAGAGACCCAGTACTTC. It translates to CASSGGLLETQYF.

V gene TRBV14 combines with J gene TRBJ1-1; TRBD1 matches at 10 bases. Germline loops: CDR1 SGHDN, CDR2 FVKESK. This CDR3 contains 14 residues. With 0 bases clipped from V and 11 bases from J, the junction kept 6 bases outside the gene matches. The CDR3 is CASSQDLRQGAAFF. The CDR3 bases are TGTGCCAGCAGCCAAGATCTGAGACAGGGGGCCGCTTTCTTT. The variable domain in full, with the rest retrieved from reference TRBV14 and TRBJ1-1, is EAGVTQFPSHSVIEKGQTVTLRCDPISGHDNLYWYRRVMGKEIKFLLHFVKESKQDESGMPNNRFLAERTGGTYSTLKVQPAELEDSGVYFCASSQDLRQGAAFFGQGTRLTVV.

V usage is TRBV5-5 and J usage is TRBJ1-1, with 9 nucleotides matching TRBD1. CDR3 size: 16 residues. Losses at the gene ends were 6 bases for V and 3 bases for J; bases not matched to a gene: 12. Germline lookup yields CDR1 SGHKS and CDR2 YYEKEE (reference sequence). CDR3 sequence: CASTGGQGRRYTEAFF. The CDR3 bases are TGTGCCAGCACCGGAGGACAGGGGCGCCGGTACACTGAAGCTTTCTTT.

This clonotype occurred once. This chain uses TRBV5-1 with TRBJ2-5; D possibly corresponds to TRBD2 (5 bases). Between the trimmed V and J ends, which lost 2 bases and 2 bases, there was a span of 19 bases. Germline lookup yields CDR1 SGHRS and CDR2 YFSETQ. The CDR3 is made up of 17 amino acids. In DNA form, the CDR3 reads TGCGCCAGCAGCTTAAGGCCCTCAAGCGGATTACAAGAGACCCAGTACTTC. It codes for CASSLRPSSGLQETQYF.

The chain joins TRBV2 to TRBJ2-5; D not resolved. The CDR3 has 11 amino acids. V was shortened by 10 bases and J by 4 bases, with 10 bases between the two germline ends. Germline V gene sequence: CDR1 SNHLY, CDR2 FYNNEI. This CDR3 is CANNGGETQYF. The DNA of the CDR3 is TGTGCCAACAACGGTGGAGAGACCCAGTACTTC. Full variable domain (remainder filled in from reference TRBV2 and TRBJ2-5): EPEVTQTPSHQVTQMGQEVILRCVPISNHLYFYWYRQILGQKVEFLVSFYNNEISEKSEIFDDQFSVERPDGSNFTLKIRSTKLEDSAMYFCANNGGETQYFGPGTRLLVL.

The V gene is TRBV24-1, the J gene TRBJ2-1; possibly TRBD2 for D (6 bases). The V end lost 10 bases, the J end lost 3 bases, and 18 bases lay between the germline ends. The CDR3 has 15 amino acids. Looked up from germline, CDR1 is KGHDR and CDR2 is SFDVKD. The CDR3 sequence is CATLTPGVSYNEQFF. In DNA form, the CDR3 reads TGTGCCACTCTAACCCCGGGAGTCAGCTACAATGAGCAGTTCTTC.

The gene calls are TRBV3-1 and TRBJ1-1; tentatively, D is TRBD1 (5 bases). Germline V gene sequence: CDR1 LGHDT, CDR2 YNNKEL (reference sequence). The length of the CDR3 is 15 residues. Between the trimmed V and J ends, which lost 1 base and 4 bases, there was a span of 13 bases. CDR3 nucleotides: TGTGCCAGCAGCCAAGCGGGGGGAGGGACCACTGAAGCTTTCTTT. It encodes CASSQAGGGTTEAFF.

The J gene is TRBJ2-3, the V gene TRBV7-2; 10 bases map to TRBD2. The CDR3 covers 16 residues. CDR1 SGHTA and CDR2 FQGNSA come from the germline V gene. Trimming took 6 bases from V and 1 from J; bases not matched to a gene: 7. The CDR3 loop is CASRIAGGRGTDTQYF. In DNA form, the CDR3 reads TGTGCCAGCAGAATAGCGGGAGGACGCGGCACAGATACGCAGTATTTT.

The rearrangement joins TRBV28 to TRBJ1-5; 7 bases fit TRBD1. The V gene end was trimmed by 6 bases and the J gene end by 3 bases; junction bases not matched to a gene: 5. The germline V gene encodes CDR1 MDHEN and CDR2 SYDVKM. The CDR3 is 14 amino acids. The CDR3 loop is CASRPGQDNQPQHF. DNA of the CDR3: TGTGCCAGCAGGCCCGGACAGGACAATCAGCCCCAGCATTTT.

The rearrangement links TRBV30 to TRBJ2-3, with D possibly matching TRBD1 (7 bases). Trimming removed 4 bases at V and 2 bases at J, with 13 bases between. Germline V gene data show CDR1 as GTSNPN and CDR2 as SVGIG (reference sequence). CDR3 length equals 14 residues. The CDR3 is CAWTRGTVTDTQYF. The DNA for the CDR3 is TGTGCCTGGACCCGCGGGACAGTCACAGATACGCAGTATTTT.

The V call is TRBV5-1, the J call TRBJ2-7; TRBD1 agrees at 7 bases. CDR3 size: 14 residues. CDR1 and CDR2 (germline): SGHRS, YFSETQ. V shed 0 bases, J shed 7 bases, and the junction held 7 bases outside the gene matches. The CDR3 loop is CASSLAARDSEQYF. DNA of the CDR3: TGCGCCAGCAGCTTGGCCGCACGGGACAGTGAGCAGTACTTC.

This chain joins TRBV7-3 and TRBJ2-1; 9 nucleotides line up with TRBD2. V trimming: 2 bases; J trimming: 7 bases; junction bases outside the gene matches: 6. Germline V gives CDR1 SGHTA, CDR2 FQGTGA. The CDR3 is 15 amino acids. The CDR3 coding sequence is TGTGCCAGCAGCTTAGATAGCGGGAGAGGAAATGAGCAGTTCTTC. As protein: CASSLDSGRGNEQFF.

This rearrangement joins TRBV5-1 to TRBJ1-4; D gene ambiguous. From germline, CDR1 is SGHRS and CDR2 YFSETQ. The CDR3 has 15 residues. Trimming took off 1 base at V and 0 bases at J, with 7 bases between the two ends. CDR3 region: CASSLMSATNEKLFF. The CDR3 DNA is TGCGCCAGCAGCTTGATGTCTGCAACTAATGAAAAACTGTTTTTT.

The V and J genes are TRBV2 and TRBJ2-6; maybe TRBD2 (5 bases). Looked up from germline, CDR1 is SNHLY and CDR2 is FYNNEI. The germline V and J ends were trimmed by 2 bases and 1 base, with 9 bases remaining between them. This CDR3 is built from 16 residues. DNA of the CDR3: TGTGCCAGCAGTGAATCGAGGAGGTCTGGGGCCAACGTCCTGACTTTC. Encoded protein: CASSESRRSGANVLTF.

V gene TRBV7-2 combines with J gene TRBJ2-2, with TRBD2 matching over 9 bases. V trimming: 3 bases; J trimming: 0 bases; junction bases outside the gene matches: 5. This CDR3 spans 17 amino acids. CDR1 and CDR2 (germline): SGHTA, FQGNSA. The CDR3: CASSFSGGRANTGELFF. The CDR3, as DNA: TGTGCCAGCAGCTTTTCCGGCGGGAGGGCGAACACCGGGGAGCTGTTTTTT.

The rearrangement links TRBV7-9 to TRBJ1-3; D call uncertain. This CDR3 contains 17 residues. Germline CDR1 reads SEHNR; CDR2 reads FQNEAQ (reference sequence). V was shortened by 1 base and J by 1 base, with 14 bases between the two germline ends. CDR3 protein: CASSLGIGLPSGNTIYF. CDR3 DNA: TGTGCCAGCAGCTTAGGAATCGGCCTCCCTTCTGGAAACACCATATATTTT.

The gene calls are TRBV9 and TRBJ2-1; 11 bases are shared with TRBD2. CDR1 and CDR2 (germline): SGDLS, YYNGEE. The CDR3 extends over 17 amino acids. Trimming cost V 0 bases and J 9 bases; bases outside gene matches: 11. Here the CDR3 reads CASSVALHSGRDGEQFF. CDR3 bases: TGTGCCAGCAGCGTAGCTCTGCATAGCGGGAGGGATGGTGAGCAGTTCTTC.

The chain combines TRBV11-2 with TRBJ2-3; D unresolved. Trimming removed 5 bases from V and 0 bases from J, with 12 bases in between. The CDR3 totals 15 residues. Per the germline V gene, CDR1 is SGHAT and CDR2 is FQNNGV. In DNA, the CDR3 is TGTGCCAGCAGCCCCGTTAGCCCCAGCACAGATACGCAGTATTTT. Protein product: CASSPVSPSTDTQYF.

The rearrangement links TRBV9 to TRBJ2-1; perhaps TRBD1 as D (6 bases). V was cut by 0 bases and J by 9 bases, with 19 bases left in between. Germline V lookup: CDR1 SGDLS, CDR2 YYNGEE. The CDR3 is 16 amino acids. CDR3 in amino acids: CASSVVGRGSVGEQFF. CDR3 DNA: TGTGCCAGCAGCGTAGTGGGCAGGGGATCCGTTGGTGAGCAGTTCTTC.

The CDR3 DNA reads TGTGCCAGCTCACGGAACAGGGAGTACCAAGAGACCCAGTACTTC. This gives the protein CASSRNREYQETQYF. The gene calls are TRBV18 and TRBJ2-5; a possible D gene is TRBD1 (6 bases). Deletions cut 4 bases from V and 0 bases from J, with 12 bases between. The CDR3 spans 15 residues. The germline V gene has CDR1 KGHSH and CDR2 LQKENI.

The CDR3 DNA is TGCAGTGCTAGAGAGGAGGGTGAGCAGTTCTTC. Amino acids: CSAREEGEQFF. The chain uses TRBV20-1 and TRBJ2-1, with a tentative D call TRBD2 (6 bases). Germline assignment: CDR1 DFQATT and CDR2 SNEGSKA (reference sequence). Trimming took 0 bases from V and 9 from J, leaving 6 bases between them. The CDR3 is made up of 11 amino acids.

V and J are TRBV5-4 and TRBJ1-2; 7 positions agree with TRBD1. The CDR3 contains 15 residues. In germline, CDR1 is SGHNT, CDR2 YYREEE (reference sequence). Losses at the gene ends were 4 bases for V and 4 bases for J; bases not matched to a gene: 10. Written as DNA, the CDR3 is TGTGCCAGCAGCATGGGACAGTCGAAGACCTATGGCTACACCTTC. It encodes CASSMGQSKTYGYTF. The variable domain in full, completed from reference TRBV5-4 and TRBJ1-2, reads ETGVTQSPTHLIKTRGQQVTLRCSSQSGHNTVSWYQQALGQGPQFIFQYYREEENGRGNFPPRFSGLQFPNYSSELNVNALELDDSALYLCASSMGQSKTYGYTFGSGTRLTVV.

This chain uses TRBV20-1 with TRBJ2-7; 11 nucleotides align to TRBD2. The CDR3 totals 15 residues. The V gene's germline CDR1 is DFQATT and CDR2 SNEGSKA (reference sequence). The trim removed 1 base at V and 4 bases at J, leaving 6 bases unmatched. CDR3 sequence: CSARVPTSGSYEQYF. CDR3 nucleotides: TGCAGTGCTAGAGTCCCCACTAGCGGGAGTTACGAGCAGTACTTC.

As concerns this clonotype: The junction departs from the called germline gene at one end, perhaps through a read error. V usage is TRBV6-5 and J usage is TRBJ1-2, with 7 bases identical to TRBD1. This CDR3 comprises 14 residues. In germline, CDR1 is MNHEY, CDR2 SVGAGI. The chain's CDR3 is CASSNSDRDYGYTF. CDR3 sequence (DNA): TGTGCCAGCAGTAACTCCGACAGGGACTATGGCTACACCTTC.

This clonotype showed up just a few times. The chain carries TRBV2 and TRBJ2-7; perhaps TRBD1 as D (6 bases). The ends were cut back, 10 bases at V and 0 bases at J, with 13 bases in the middle. From germline, CDR1 is SNHLY and CDR2 FYNNEI. The CDR3 is made up of 13 amino acids. CDR3 in amino acids: CAKRTAASYEQYF. The CDR3 nucleotides are TGTGCCAAAAGGACAGCTGCCTCCTACGAGCAGTACTTC.

This chain connects TRBV3-1 to TRBJ1-1; TRBD1 agrees at 12 bases. Unmatched junction bases numbered 4, after V lost 3 bases and J lost 5 bases. The CDR3 is 15 residues long. CDR1 is LGHDT, CDR2 YNNKEL, per germline (reference sequence). The CDR3 is CASSHLGQGATEAFF. The CDR3 nucleotides read TGTGCCAGCAGCCACTTGGGACAGGGGGCAACTGAAGCTTTCTTT.